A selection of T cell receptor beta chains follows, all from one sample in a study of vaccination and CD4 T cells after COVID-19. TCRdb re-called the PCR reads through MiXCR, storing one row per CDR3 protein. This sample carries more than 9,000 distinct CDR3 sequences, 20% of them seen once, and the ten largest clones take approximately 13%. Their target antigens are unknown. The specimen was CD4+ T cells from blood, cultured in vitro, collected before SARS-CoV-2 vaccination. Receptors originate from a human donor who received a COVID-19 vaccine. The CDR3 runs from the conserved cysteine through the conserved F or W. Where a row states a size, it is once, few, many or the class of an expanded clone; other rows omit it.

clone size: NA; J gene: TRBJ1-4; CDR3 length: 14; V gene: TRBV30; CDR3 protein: CAWSRGGIDEKLFF
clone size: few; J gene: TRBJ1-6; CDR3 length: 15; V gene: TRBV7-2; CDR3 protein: CASSLQGRDLTPLHF
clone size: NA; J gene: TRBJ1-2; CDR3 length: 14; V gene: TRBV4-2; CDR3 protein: CASSHGSPNYGYTF
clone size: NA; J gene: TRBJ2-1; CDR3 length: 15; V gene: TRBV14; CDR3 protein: CASSQEPGPYNEQFF
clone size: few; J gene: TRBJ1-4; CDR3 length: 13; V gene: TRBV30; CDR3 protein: CAWSWKGGEKLFF
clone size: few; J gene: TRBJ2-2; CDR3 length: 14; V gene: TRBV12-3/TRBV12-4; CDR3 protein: CASSFRQYTGELFF
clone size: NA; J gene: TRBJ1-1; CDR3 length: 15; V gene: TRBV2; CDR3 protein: CASRPTGAVYTEAFF
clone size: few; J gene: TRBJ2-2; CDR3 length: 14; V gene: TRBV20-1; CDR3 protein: CSAGGGGPTGELFF
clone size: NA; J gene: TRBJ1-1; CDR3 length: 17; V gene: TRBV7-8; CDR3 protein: CASSLDWGAGVNTEAFF
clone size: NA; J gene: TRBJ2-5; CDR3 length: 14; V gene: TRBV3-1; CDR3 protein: CASSRAGAQETQYF
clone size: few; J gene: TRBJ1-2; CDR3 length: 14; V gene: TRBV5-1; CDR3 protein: CASSLATMDYGYTF
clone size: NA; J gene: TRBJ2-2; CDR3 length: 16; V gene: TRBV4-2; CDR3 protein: CASSQESTSENGELFF
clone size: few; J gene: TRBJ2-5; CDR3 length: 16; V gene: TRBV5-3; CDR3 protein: CASSFRGTGFLETQYF
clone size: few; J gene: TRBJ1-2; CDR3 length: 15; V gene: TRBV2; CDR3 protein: CASSLKTTGGWGYTF
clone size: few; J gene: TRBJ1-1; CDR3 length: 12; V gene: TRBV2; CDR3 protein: CASSPGTEEAFF
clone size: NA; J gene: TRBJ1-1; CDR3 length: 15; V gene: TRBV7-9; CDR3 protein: CASSSSGTTNTEAFF
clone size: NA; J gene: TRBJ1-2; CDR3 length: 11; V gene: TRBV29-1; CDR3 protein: CSVDPGDGYTF
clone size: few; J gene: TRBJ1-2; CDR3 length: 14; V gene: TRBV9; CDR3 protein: CASSVEGINYGYTF
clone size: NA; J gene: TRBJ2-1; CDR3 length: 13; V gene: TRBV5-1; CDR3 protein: CASSPLVGYEQFF
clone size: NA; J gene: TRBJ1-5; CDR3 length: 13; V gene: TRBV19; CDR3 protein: CASSVIRNQPQHF
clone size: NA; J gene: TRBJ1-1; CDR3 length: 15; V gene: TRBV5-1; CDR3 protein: CASSLLGHKNTEAFF
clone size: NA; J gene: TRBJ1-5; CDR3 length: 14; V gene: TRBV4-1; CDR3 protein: CASSHRQGPQPQHF
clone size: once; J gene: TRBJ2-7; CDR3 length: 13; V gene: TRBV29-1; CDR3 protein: CSVGNRLLDEQYF
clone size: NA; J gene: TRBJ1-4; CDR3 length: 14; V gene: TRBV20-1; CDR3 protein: CSASKRQFNEKLFF
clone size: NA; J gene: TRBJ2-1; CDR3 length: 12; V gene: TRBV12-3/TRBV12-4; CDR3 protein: CASSESGGGQFF
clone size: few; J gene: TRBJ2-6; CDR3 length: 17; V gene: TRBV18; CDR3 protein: CASSPIYRGLGANVLTF
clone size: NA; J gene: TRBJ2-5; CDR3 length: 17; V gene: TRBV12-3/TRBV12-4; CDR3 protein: CASTKKFLAGGYETQYF
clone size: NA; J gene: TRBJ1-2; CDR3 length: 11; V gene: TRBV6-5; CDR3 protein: CASSSNYGYTF
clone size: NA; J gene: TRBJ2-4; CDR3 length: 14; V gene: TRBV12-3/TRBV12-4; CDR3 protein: CASLRAGLENIQYF
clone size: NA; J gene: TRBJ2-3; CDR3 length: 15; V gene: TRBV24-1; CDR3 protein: CATSDPTQVTDTQYF
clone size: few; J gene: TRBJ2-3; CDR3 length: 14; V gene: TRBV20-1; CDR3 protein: CSVRRTGGTDTQYF
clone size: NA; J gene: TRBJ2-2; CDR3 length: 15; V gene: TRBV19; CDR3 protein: CASSMTGMNTGELFF
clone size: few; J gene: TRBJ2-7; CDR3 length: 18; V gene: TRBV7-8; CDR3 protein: CASSLDDRIGQGSYEQYF
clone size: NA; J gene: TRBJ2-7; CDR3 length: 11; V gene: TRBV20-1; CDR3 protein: CRASGGEKQYF
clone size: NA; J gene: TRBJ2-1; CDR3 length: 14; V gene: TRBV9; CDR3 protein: CASSVGTELNEQFF
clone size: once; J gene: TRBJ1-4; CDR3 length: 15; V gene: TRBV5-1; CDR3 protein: CASSFDRTGDEKLFF
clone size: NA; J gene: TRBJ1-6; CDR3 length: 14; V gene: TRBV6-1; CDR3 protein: CASSPRAWNSPLHF
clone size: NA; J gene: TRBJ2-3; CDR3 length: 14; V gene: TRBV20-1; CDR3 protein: CSASPGLGTDTQYF
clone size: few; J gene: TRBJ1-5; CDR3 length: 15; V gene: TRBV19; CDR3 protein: CASRTGRKSNQPQHF
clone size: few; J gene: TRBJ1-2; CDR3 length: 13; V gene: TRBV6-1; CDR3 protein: CASSEAGVAGYTF
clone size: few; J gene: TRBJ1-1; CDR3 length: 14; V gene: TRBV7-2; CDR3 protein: CASSLSRGSTEAFF
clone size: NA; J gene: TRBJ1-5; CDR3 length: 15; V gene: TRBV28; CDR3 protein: CASSLSGGLFQPQHF
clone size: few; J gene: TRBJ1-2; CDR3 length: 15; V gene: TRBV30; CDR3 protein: CAWKGYGQGAYGYTF
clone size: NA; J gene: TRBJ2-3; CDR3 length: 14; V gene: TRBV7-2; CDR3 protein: CASSLLGQGDTQYF
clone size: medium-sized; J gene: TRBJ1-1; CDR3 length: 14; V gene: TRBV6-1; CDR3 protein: CASSVDRGSTEAFF
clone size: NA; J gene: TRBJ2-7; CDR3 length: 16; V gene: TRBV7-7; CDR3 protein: CASSLFAGQGINEQYF
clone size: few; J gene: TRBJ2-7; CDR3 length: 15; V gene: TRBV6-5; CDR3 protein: CASSYSTGEPYEQYF
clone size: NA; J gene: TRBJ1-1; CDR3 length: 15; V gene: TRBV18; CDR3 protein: CASSPQGGVNTEAFF
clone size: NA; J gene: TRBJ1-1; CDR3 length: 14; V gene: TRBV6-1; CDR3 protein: CASSPSRQDTEAFF